The rows below give T cell receptor beta chains drawn from one sample of a study of blood T cell repertoires in COVID-19. Generated by immunoSEQ multiplex PCR, the TCRdb table keeps only in-frame clones and is missing some. Of under 250,000 clones listed, just under 85% were seen once; the top ten hold roughly 9.8%. Material: peripheral blood. Receptors were obtained from a man aged 80 or over with acute or convalescent COVID-19. CDR3s include the opening cysteine and the closing phenylalanine or tryptophan. Each record gives: CDR3 DNA, CDR3 protein, clone size, V gene, J gene, CDR3 length, D gene. The D gene is left open where the match is weak. Rows may omit the clone size; those that give it use once, few, many or a size class.

TGTGCCAGTAGTCTAGCGGGGGGGAAATTTGATACGCAGTATTTT	CASSLAGGKFDTQYF	once	TRBV19	TRBJ2-3	15	TRBD2
TGTGCCAGCAGCCCCGGACAGGGGGGAAATGGCTACACCTTC	CASSPGQGGNGYTF	NA	TRBV4-2	TRBJ1-2	14	TRBD1
TGCGCCAGCAGCTTGACCCCGGGGGTCGGGGAGACCCAGTACTTC	CASSLTPGVGETQYF	NA	TRBV5-1	TRBJ2-5	15	NA
TGTGCCAGCTCAGCATACAGGGGGCGCGATGAGCAGTTCTTC	CASSAYRGRDEQFF	NA	TRBV18	TRBJ2-1	14	TRBD1
TGTGCCAGCAGCCAAGAGTATTATGGCTACACCTTC	CASSQEYYGYTF	NA	TRBV3-1/TRBV3-2	TRBJ1-2	12	NA
TGCAGCGTTGAAGACGACTCCTCCTACGAGCAGTACTTC	CSVEDDSSYEQYF	NA	TRBV29-1	TRBJ2-7	13	NA
TGCAGCCTAGCTAGCGGATACACAGATACGCAGTATTTT	CSLASGYTDTQYF	NA	TRBV29-1	TRBJ2-3	13	TRBD2
TGTGCCAGCAGACGACGACAGGGGTATAATTCACCCCTCCACTTT	CASRRRQGYNSPLHF	few	TRBV27	TRBJ1-6	15	TRBD1
TGTGCCAGCAGCCCTTCAGTCCGGGTTCTAGCCAAAAACATTCAGTACTTC	CASSPSVRVLAKNIQYF	NA	TRBV6-2/TRBV6-3	TRBJ2-4	17	NA
TGTGCCAGCAGTGACTCCGGGACAGGGAATGAAAAACTGTTTTTT	CASSDSGTGNEKLFF	NA	TRBV25-1	TRBJ1-4	15	TRBD1
TGTGCCAGCAGCGTTCTTGGAGGGACCCAAGAGACCCAGTACTTC	CASSVLGGTQETQYF	NA	TRBV9	TRBJ2-5	15	NA
TGTGCCAGTAGTAGGGAGTTCTCTGGGGCCAACGTCCTGACTTTC	CASSREFSGANVLTF	NA	TRBV19	TRBJ2-6	15	NA
TGCGCCAGCAGCTTGGAGCCTACAGGGGGAAGGGGCGAGCAGTACTTC	CASSLEPTGGRGEQYF	NA	TRBV5-1	TRBJ2-7	16	TRBD1
TGTGCCAGCAGTCCACAGGCTACAGGCAATCAGCCCCAGCATTTT	CASSPQATGNQPQHF	few	TRBV28	TRBJ1-5	15	NA
TGTGCCAGCTCACCTGAAGGGGGAAAGCTGTATGGCAATCAGCCCCAGCATTTT	CASSPEGGKLYGNQPQHF	NA	TRBV18	TRBJ1-5	18	NA
TGTGCCACGACCTCAGCGGGGGCTAACTATGGCTACACCTTC	CATTSAGANYGYTF	NA	TRBV6-5	TRBJ1-2	14	NA
TGTGCCAGCACCCCTTCCCGACAGAACAATCAGCCCCAGCATTTT	CASTPSRQNNQPQHF	once	TRBV6-2/TRBV6-3	TRBJ1-5	15	NA
TGTGCCAGCAGCCAAGTGCAAGCCTCCGAAAAACTGTTTTTT	CASSQVQASEKLFF	NA	TRBV4-2	TRBJ1-4	14	NA
TGTGCCAGCAGTTCGGACAGGGCGGCCAAAAACATTCAGTACTTC	CASSSDRAAKNIQYF	NA	TRBV27	TRBJ2-4	15	TRBD1
TGCGCCAGCAGCTTTAGCGGGGGGGCCCGTGAGCAGTTCTTC	CASSFSGGAREQFF	NA	TRBV5-1	TRBJ2-1	14	TRBD2
TGTGCCAGCAGTCACTTCGGACTAGCGGGGGGAAATGAGCAGTTCTTC	CASSHFGLAGGNEQFF	few	TRBV28	TRBJ2-1	16	TRBD2
TGTGCCAGCAGCTTTGGGGGGGAAACTGAAGCTTTCTTT	CASSFGGETEAFF	NA	TRBV9	TRBJ1-1	13	NA
TGTGCCAGTAGGGACAGTGTGGCCTACAATGAGCAGTTCTTC	CASRDSVAYNEQFF	NA	TRBV19	TRBJ2-1	14	NA
TGTGCCAGCTCAGTCGAACAGGGGGCCTTCGGCGAGCAGTACTTC	CASSVEQGAFGEQYF	NA	TRBV18	TRBJ2-7	15	TRBD1
TGTGCCAGTAAAGGGGTTGCTAATGAAAAACTGTTTTTT	CASKGVANEKLFF	NA	TRBV19	TRBJ1-4	13	NA
TGTGCCAGCAGCCAAAGGGACAGGGGGCAAAAGCCCCAGCATTTT	CASSQRDRGQKPQHF	NA	TRBV4-2	TRBJ1-5	15	TRBD1
TGCAGCGTTGATAACGGGGCGGGGGCGAACACTGAAGCTTTCTTT	CSVDNGAGANTEAFF	once	TRBV29-1	TRBJ1-1	15	NA
TGTGCCAGCAGCCAGATTAGCGGGAAGGATGGAGAGACCCAGTACTTC	CASSQISGKDGETQYF	NA	TRBV28	TRBJ2-5	16	TRBD2
TGTGCCACCAGCAGGACTAGCGGGGGTCTATCCTACAATGAGCAGTTCTTC	CATSRTSGGLSYNEQFF	NA	TRBV15	TRBJ2-1	17	TRBD2
TGTGCCAGCAGCTTAGGGAACCCGGCTGGAGGGGAAAAACTGTTTTTT	CASSLGNPAGGEKLFF	NA	TRBV7-6	TRBJ1-4	16	NA
TGCGCCAGCAGCCCCGACAGGTTGAACACCGGGGAGCTGTTTTTT	CASSPDRLNTGELFF	NA	TRBV10-1	TRBJ2-2	15	NA
TGTGCCAGCAGCCGGACCGCGGGGAACACTGAAGCTTTCTTT	CASSRTAGNTEAFF	NA	TRBV2	TRBJ1-1	14	NA
TGCGCCAGCAGCTTGGGACATAGGGGACAGAACTATGGCTACACCTTC	CASSLGHRGQNYGYTF	NA	TRBV5-1	TRBJ1-2	16	TRBD1